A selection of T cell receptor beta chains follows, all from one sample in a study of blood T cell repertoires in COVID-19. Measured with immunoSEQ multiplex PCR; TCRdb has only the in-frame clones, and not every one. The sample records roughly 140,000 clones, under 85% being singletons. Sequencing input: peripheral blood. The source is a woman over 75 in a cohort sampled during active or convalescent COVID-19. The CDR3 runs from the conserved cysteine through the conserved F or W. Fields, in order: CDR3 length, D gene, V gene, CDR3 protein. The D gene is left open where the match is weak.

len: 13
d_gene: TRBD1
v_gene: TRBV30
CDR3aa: CAWRLGQGSGYTF

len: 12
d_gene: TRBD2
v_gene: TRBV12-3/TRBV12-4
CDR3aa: CASSPAGGQQFF

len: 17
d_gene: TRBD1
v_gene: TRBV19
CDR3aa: CASSIAGTAAGNQPQHF

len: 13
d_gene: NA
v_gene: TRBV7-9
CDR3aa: CASSSSGFTEAFF

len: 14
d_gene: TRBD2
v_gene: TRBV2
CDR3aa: CASNSGGSTDTQYF

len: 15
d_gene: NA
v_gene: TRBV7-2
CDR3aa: CASSFVGLPNNEQFF

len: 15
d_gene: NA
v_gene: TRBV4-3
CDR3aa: CASSQDTGSGEKLFF

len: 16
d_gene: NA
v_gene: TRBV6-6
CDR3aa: CASTQRVERRNQPQHF

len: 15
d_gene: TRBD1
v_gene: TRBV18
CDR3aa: CASSPGTGNGGELFF

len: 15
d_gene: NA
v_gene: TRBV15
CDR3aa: CATSTRAVPTDTQYF

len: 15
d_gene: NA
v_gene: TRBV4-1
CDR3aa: CASSQARGGWTEAFF

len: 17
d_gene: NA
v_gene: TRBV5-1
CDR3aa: CASSSGPRQSANEKLFF

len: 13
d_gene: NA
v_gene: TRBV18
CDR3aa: CASSPNLQETQYF

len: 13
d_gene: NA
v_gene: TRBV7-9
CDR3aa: CAGLWGNTDTQYF

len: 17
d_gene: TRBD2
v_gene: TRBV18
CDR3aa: CASSPRTSGGSTDTQYF

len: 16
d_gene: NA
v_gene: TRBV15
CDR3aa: CATSRGAQGTKNIQYF

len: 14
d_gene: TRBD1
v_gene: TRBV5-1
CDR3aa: CASAPGTGTNEQYF

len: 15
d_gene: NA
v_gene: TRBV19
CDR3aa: CASSIDAFRNYGYTF

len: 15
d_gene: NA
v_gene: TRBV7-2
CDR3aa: CASSLGARGRTEAFF

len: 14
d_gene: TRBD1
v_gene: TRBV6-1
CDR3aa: CASSDGQGVHIQYF

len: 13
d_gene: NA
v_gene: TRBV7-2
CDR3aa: CASSSETGYGYTF

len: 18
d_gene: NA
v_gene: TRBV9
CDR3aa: CASSPRRGGGLFRNTIYF

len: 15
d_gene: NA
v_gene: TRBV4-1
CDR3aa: CASSRIQGLNSPLHF

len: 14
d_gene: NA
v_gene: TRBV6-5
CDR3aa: CASSPGAFNEKLFF

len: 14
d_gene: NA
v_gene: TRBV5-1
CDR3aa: CASSWGRGSYGYTF

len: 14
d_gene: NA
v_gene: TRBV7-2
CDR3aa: CASSLDSSIRGYTF

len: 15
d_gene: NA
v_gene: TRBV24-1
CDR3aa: CATSDPKTANYGYTF

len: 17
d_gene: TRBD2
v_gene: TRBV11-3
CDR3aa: CASSLGGLAGGKETQYF

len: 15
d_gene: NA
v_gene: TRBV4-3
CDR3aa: CASSQDYQGRFEQFF

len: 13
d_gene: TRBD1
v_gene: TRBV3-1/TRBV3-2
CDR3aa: CASRRQGDYGYTF

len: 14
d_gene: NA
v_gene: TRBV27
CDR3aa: CASSFIRDNYGYTF

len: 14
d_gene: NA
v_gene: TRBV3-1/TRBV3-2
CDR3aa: CASSQVDSQETQYF

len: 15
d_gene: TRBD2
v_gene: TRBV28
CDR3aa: CASTLRGTLYNEQFF

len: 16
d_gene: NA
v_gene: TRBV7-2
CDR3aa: CASRFEGTLTGDTQYF

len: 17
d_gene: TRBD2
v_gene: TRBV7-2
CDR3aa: CASSPLRGGGAKDTQYF

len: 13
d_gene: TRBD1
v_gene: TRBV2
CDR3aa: CASSRQGMDGYTF

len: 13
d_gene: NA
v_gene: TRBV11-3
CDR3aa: CASSQAGSDEQFF

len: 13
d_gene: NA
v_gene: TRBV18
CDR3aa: CASSPNNRDEQFF

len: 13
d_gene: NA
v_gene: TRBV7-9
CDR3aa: CASSLATTGEAFF

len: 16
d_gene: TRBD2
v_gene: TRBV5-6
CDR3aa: CASSSWAGGYYNEQFF

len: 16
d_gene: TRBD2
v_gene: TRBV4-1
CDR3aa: CASSPIGLGARKTQYF

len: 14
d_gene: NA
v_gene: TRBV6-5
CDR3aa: CASSRGGINYGYTF

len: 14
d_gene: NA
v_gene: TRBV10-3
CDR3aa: CAISFPGREYEQYF

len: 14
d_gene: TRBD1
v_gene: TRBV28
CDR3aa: CASSTGGMGYGYTF

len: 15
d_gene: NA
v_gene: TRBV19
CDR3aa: CASSRQEIANYGYTF

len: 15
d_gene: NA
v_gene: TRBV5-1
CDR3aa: CASSPGLSGFGEQFF

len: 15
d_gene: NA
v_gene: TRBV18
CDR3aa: CASSPISQRNYGYTF

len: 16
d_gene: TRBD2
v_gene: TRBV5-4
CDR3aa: CASSSIAGGRYNEQFF

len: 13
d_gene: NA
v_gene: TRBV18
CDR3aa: CASSQWGDYGYTF